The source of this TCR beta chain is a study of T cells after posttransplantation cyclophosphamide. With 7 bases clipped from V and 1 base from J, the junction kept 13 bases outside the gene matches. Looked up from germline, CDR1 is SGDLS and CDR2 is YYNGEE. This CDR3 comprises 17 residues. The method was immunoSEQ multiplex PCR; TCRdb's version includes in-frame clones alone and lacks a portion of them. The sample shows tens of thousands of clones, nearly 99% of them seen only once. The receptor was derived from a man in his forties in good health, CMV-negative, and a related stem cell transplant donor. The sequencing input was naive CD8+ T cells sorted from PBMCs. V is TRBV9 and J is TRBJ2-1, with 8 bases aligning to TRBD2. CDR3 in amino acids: CASSTSGYPRSYNEQFF. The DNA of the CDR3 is TGTGCCAGCTCTACTAGCGGATACCCAAGGTCCTACAATGAGCAGTTCTTC.